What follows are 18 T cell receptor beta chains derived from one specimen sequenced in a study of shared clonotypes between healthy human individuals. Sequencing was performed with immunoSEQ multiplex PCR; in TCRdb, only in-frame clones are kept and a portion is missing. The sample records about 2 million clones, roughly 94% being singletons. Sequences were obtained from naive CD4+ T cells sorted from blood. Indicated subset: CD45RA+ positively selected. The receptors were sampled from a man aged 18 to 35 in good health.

The CDR3, as DNA: TGCGCCAGCAGCCAAGATAGGACACGCTATGGCTACACCTTC. Translation: CASSQDRTRYGYTF. This sequence joins TRBV4-3 and TRBJ1-2; possibly TRBD1 for D (5 bases). V gave up 0 bases and J gave up 4 bases, with 9 bases separating them. Germline V gene sequence: CDR1 LGHNA, CDR2 YSLEER. The CDR3 sequence is 14 residues long.

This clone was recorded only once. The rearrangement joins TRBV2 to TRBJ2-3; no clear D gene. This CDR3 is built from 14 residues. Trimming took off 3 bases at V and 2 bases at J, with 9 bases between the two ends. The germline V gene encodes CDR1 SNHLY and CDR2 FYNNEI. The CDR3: CASSDQLYTDTQYF. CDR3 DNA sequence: TGTGCCAGCAGTGACCAACTGTACACAGATACGCAGTATTTT. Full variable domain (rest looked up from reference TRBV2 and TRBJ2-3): EPEVTQTPSHQVTQMGQEVILRCVPISNHLYFYWYRQILGQKVEFLVSFYNNEISEKSEIFDDQFSVERPDGSNFTLKIRSTKLEDSAMYFCASSDQLYTDTQYFGPGTRLTVL.

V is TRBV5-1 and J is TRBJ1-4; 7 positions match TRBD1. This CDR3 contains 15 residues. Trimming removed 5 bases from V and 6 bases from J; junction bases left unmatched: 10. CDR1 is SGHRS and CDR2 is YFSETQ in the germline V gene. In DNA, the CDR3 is TGCGCCAGCAGTTATGGACAGGTACAGCATGAAAAACTGTTTTTT. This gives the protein CASSYGQVQHEKLFF.

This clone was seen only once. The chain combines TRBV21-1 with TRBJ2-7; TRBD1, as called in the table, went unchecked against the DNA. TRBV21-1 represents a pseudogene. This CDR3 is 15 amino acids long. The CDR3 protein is CASRTGPRSSYEQYF. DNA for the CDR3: TGTGCCAGCCGGACAGGCCCTAGATCTTCCTACGAGCAGTACTTC.

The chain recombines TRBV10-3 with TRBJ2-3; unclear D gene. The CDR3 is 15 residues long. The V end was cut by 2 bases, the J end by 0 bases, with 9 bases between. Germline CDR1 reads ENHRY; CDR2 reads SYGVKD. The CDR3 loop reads CAISEGYSSTDTQYF. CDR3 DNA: TGTGCCATCAGTGAGGGGTACTCTAGCACAGATACGCAGTATTTT.

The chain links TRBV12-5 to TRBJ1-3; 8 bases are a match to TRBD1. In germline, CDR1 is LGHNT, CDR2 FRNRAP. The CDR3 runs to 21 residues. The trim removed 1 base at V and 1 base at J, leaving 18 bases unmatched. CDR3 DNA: TGTGCTAGTGGTTTGGCAAGCCTCATTAGGGACAGGTTGGAATCTGGAAACACCATATATTTT. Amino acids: CASGLASLIRDRLESGNTIYF.

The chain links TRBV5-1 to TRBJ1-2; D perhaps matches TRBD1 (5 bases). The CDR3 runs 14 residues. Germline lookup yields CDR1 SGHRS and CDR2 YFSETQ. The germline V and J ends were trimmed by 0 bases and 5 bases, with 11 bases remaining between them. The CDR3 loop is CASSLEGRKYGYTF. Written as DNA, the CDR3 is TGCGCCAGCAGCTTGGAGGGACGAAAATATGGCTACACCTTC.

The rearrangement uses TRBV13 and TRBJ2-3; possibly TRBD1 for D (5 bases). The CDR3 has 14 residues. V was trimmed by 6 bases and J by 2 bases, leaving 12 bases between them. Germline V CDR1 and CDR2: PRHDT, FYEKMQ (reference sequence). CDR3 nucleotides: TGTGCCAGCAGTTGGGGCACCCACACAGATACGCAGTATTTT. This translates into CASSWGTHTDTQYF.

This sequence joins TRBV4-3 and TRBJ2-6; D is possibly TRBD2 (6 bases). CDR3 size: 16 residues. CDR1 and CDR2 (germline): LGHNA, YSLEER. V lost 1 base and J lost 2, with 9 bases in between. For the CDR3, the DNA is TGCGCCAGCAGCCAAGGGGCGGGGACTGGGGCCAACGTCCTGACTTTC. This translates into CASSQGAGTGANVLTF.

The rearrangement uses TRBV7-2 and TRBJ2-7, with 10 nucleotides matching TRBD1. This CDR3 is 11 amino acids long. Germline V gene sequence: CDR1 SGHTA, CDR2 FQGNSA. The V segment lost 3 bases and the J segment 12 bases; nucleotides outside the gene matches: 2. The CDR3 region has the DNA TGTGCCAGCAGCTTCGGGACAGGGGTGTACTTC. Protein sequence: CASSFGTGVYF. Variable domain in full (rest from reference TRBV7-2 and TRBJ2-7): GAGVSQSPSNKVTEKGKDVELRCDPISGHTALYWYRQSLGQGLEFLIYFQGNSAPDKSGLPSDRFSAERTGGSVSTLTIQRTQQEDSAVYLCASSFGTGVYFGPGTRLTVT.

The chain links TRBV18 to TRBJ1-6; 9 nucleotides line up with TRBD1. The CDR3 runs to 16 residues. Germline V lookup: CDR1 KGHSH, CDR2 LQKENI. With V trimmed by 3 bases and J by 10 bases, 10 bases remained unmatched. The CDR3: CASSPTYRDRESPLHF. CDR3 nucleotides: TGTGCCAGCTCACCGACCTACCGGGACAGGGAATCACCCCTCCACTTT.

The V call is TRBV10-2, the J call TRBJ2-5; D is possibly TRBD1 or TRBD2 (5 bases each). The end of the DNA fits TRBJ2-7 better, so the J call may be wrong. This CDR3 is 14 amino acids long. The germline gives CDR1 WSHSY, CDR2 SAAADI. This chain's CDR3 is CASSENGGPYEQYF. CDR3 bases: TGCGCCAGCAGTGAGAATGGGGGACCCTACGAGCAGTACTTC.

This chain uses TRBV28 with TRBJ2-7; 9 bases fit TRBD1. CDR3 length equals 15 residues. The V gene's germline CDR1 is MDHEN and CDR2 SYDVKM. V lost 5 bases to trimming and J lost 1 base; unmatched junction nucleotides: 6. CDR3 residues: CASSEPGQGSYEQYF. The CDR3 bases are TGTGCCAGCAGTGAACCGGGACAGGGATCCTACGAGCAGTACTTC.

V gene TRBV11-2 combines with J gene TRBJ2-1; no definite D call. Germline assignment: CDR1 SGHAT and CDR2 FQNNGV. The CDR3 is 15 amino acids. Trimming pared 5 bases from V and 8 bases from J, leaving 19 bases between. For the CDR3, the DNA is TGTGCCAGCAGCCCCCAAGGGATCGGTATGCATGAGCAGTTCTTC. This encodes CASSPQGIGMHEQFF.

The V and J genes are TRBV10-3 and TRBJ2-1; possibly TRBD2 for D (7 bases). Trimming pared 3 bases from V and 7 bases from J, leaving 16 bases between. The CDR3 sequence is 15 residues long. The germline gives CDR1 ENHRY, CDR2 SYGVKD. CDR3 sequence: CAISDGGAFENEQFF. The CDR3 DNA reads TGTGCCATCAGTGATGGGGGGGCATTTGAAAATGAGCAGTTCTTC.

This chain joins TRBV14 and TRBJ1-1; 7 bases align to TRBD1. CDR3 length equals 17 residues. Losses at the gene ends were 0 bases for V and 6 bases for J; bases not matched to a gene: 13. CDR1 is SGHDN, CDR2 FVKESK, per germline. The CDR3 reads CASSQDTSTGVWAEAFF. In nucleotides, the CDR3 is TGTGCCAGCAGCCAAGATACGAGTACAGGGGTGTGGGCTGAAGCTTTCTTT.

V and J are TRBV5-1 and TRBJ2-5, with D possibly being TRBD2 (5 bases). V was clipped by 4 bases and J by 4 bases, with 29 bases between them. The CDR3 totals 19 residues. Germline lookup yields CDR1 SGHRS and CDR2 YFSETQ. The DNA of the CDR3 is TGCGCCAGCAGCCGAGGGTCAGGACGACCCCTCAGCACCGGAGAGACCCAGTACTTC. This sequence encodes CASSRGSGRPLSTGETQYF.

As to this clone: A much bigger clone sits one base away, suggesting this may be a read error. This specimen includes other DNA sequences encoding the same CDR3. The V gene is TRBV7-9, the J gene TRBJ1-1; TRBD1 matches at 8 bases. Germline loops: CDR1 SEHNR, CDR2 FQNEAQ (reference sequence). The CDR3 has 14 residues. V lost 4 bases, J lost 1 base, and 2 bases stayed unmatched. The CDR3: CASSSGTGNTEAFF. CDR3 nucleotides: TGTGCCAGCAGCTCTGGGACAGGGAACACTGAAGCTTTCTTT.